Listed here are 13 T cell receptor beta chains from one sample, sequenced in a study of cytomegalovirus exposure and HLA in healthy donors. The PCR had 60 Vbeta and 13 Jbeta primers. Clones were read by immunoSEQ multiplex PCR, and TCRdb kept only the in-frame ones, dropping some. The top ten hold less than 25% of the sample, which has 74,000 or so clones, approximately 79% seen once. Sequenced input: PBMCs. The origin of the receptors is a woman aged 40 to 50 in good health and CMV-seropositive.

V and J are TRBV7-3 and TRBJ2-2; no clear D. Germline CDR1 and CDR2: SGHTA and FQGTGA. V lost 0 bases and J lost 8, with 13 bases in between. The length of the CDR3 is 15 residues. CDR3 sequence: CASSLTPVAAGELFF. Here the CDR3 DNA reads TGTGCCAGCAGCTTAACACCGGTGGCGGCTGGGGAGCTGTTTTTT.

The rearrangement uses TRBV5-1 and TRBJ1-2, with D unclear. The CDR3 length is 12 residues. V was pared by 4 bases and J by 8 bases, with 12 bases between. From germline, CDR1 is SGHRS and CDR2 YFSETQ. CDR3 loop: CASSQDTGGYTF. The DNA of the CDR3 is TGCGCCAGCAGCCAAGACACGGGGGGCTACACCTTC.

The rearrangement uses TRBV6-6 and TRBJ1-1; TRBD1 agrees at 7 bases. CDR3 length: 16 residues. Trimming at V came to 5 bases and at J to 1 base, leaving 10 bases not matched to a gene. Per the germline V gene, CDR1 is MNHNY and CDR2 is SVGAGI (reference sequence). The CDR3 spells CASSPPWDSQNTEAFF. CDR3 nucleotides: TGTGCCAGCAGTCCCCCCTGGGACAGCCAGAACACTGAAGCTTTCTTT.

The V gene is TRBV9, the J gene TRBJ1-3; D is perhaps TRBD1 (5 bases). Germline V CDR1 and CDR2: SGDLS, YYNGEE. There are 12 residues in the CDR3. The V end was cut by 6 bases, the J end by 1 base, with 5 bases between. Here the CDR3 DNA reads TGTGCCAGCACAGGGTCTGGAAACACCATATATTTT. Translating it yields CASTGSGNTIYF.

The chain joins TRBV7-6 to TRBJ1-6; D is unclear. CDR1 and CDR2 from the germline V gene are SGHVS and FNYEAQ. V was cut by 2 bases and J by 0 bases, with 5 bases left in between. This CDR3 contains 15 residues. The CDR3 nucleotides are TGTGCCAGCAGCTTACAAAACTCCTATAATTCACCCCTCCACTTT. Its translation: CASSLQNSYNSPLHF.

This clone showed up just a few times. V is TRBV5-4 and J is TRBJ2-1; 8 nucleotides agree with TRBD2. Losses at the gene ends were 4 bases for V and 8 bases for J; bases not matched to a gene: 11. Germline-derived CDR1 and CDR2 are SGHNT and YYREEE (reference sequence). CDR3 length equals 15 residues. DNA of the CDR3: TGTGCCAGCAGCAGAGGGACTAGGGGGGGCGATGAGCAGTTCTTC. Its protein is CASSRGTRGGDEQFF.

This chain uses TRBV2 with TRBJ1-2; 8 bases match TRBD1. Trimming at V came to 1 base and at J to 3 bases, leaving 4 bases not matched to a gene. This CDR3 has 15 amino acids. The germline V gene has CDR1 SNHLY and CDR2 FYNNEI. The CDR3, as DNA: TGTGCCAGCAGTGAAGAGGCAGGGGGCCACTATGGCTACACCTTC. Translated: CASSEEAGGHYGYTF.

CDR3 protein: CASTPRVDRGDTGELFF. CDR3 in DNA: TGTGCCAGTACCCCTCGGGTCGACAGGGGCGACACCGGGGAGCTGTTTTTT. This rearrangement joins TRBV19 to TRBJ2-2, with 8 positions matching TRBD1. The germline CDR1 and CDR2 sequences are LNHDA and SQIVND (reference sequence). CDR3 length: 17 residues. V lost 7 bases and J lost 3; bases outside the gene matches: 13.

This clone was recorded only once. V gene TRBV6-5 combines with J gene TRBJ1-1, with D perhaps matching TRBD1 (5 bases). Germline assignment: CDR1 MNHEY and CDR2 SVGAGI. V lost 0 bases and J 5 bases, leaving 10 bases between the germline ends. This CDR3 is 14 amino acids long. The CDR3 loop is CASSYSTVETEAFF. The CDR3 bases are TGTGCCAGCAGTTACTCGACAGTGGAGACTGAAGCTTTCTTT.

J is TRBJ2-7 and V is TRBV30; 8 positions agree with TRBD1. Germline lookup yields CDR1 GTSNPN and CDR2 SVGIG (reference sequence). The CDR3 has 13 amino acids. V shed 2 bases and J 1 base; nucleotides not matched to a gene: 1. CDR3 coding DNA: TGTGCCTGGAGTCGACAGGGGTCCTACGAGCAGTACTTC. Translated: CAWSRQGSYEQYF.

In its sample, this clone was seen a few times. The J gene is TRBJ2-1, the V gene TRBV13, with 9 bases matching TRBD2. The CDR3 totals 20 residues. The J segment lost 9 bases and the V segment lost 5 bases, leaving 26 bases of the junction unmatched. CDR1 is PRHDT and CDR2 is FYEKMQ in the germline V gene (reference sequence). The DNA for the CDR3 is TGTGCCAGCAGCCTGTATACCAGGCTAGCGGGACGGAAATTGGGAGTTGAGCAGTTCTTC. This sequence encodes CASSLYTRLAGRKLGVEQFF.

The chain couples TRBV6-1 to TRBJ1-2; 8 bases are shared with TRBD1. Trimming at V came to 4 bases and at J to 4 bases, leaving 11 bases not matched to a gene. CDR3 size: 16 residues. From germline, CDR1 is MNHNS and CDR2 SASEGT. CDR3 amino acids: CASSGILGTGGYGYTF. The CDR3 DNA sequence: TGTGCCAGCAGTGGGATCCTAGGGACAGGAGGCTATGGCTACACCTTC.

CDR3 amino acids: CASSLEASGAMYEQYF. CDR3 bases: TGTGCCAGCAGCTTAGAGGCTAGCGGTGCAATGTACGAGCAGTACTTC. This chain connects TRBV7-2 to TRBJ2-7; TRBD2 matches at 7 bases. The trim removed 1 base at V and 4 bases at J, leaving 10 bases unmatched. The germline V gene encodes CDR1 SGHTA and CDR2 FQGNSA. The CDR3 totals 16 residues. The full variable domain, its missing parts supplied by reference TRBV7-2 and TRBJ2-7, is GAGVSQSPSNKVTEKGKDVELRCDPISGHTALYWYRQSLGQGLEFLIYFQGNSAPDKSGLPSDRFSAERTGGSVSTLTIQRTQQEDSAVYLCASSLEASGAMYEQYFGPGTRLTVT.